What follows is one T cell receptor (beta chain) and its context. Its target is not known. The sample belongs to a study of cytomegalovirus exposure and HLA in healthy donors. At the level of the study: Both the 120 validation repertoires and the roughly 700 first-cohort repertoires used the same platform, as reported by a later analysis.

Assay used: immunoSEQ multiplex PCR; TCRdb lists only in-frame clones, some missing. The sample yields approximately 150,000 clones, 85% to 90% seen once. Study-wide points: Investigators reported 150 to 200 TCR beta chains as tied to cytomegalovirus. A subsequent analysis found that TCR clusters from the first cohort also tended to co-occur in the roughly 120 validation repertoires, with under 95% of cluster scores above 0.

This CDR3 has 16 residues. V dropped 4 bases and J dropped 7; count of bases not matched to a gene: 7. Germline lookup yields CDR1 MGHRA and CDR2 YSYEKL. Sequencing was done on a sample of PBMCs. This receptor was obtained from a woman aged 18-29 years in good health and CMV-seropositive. The chain is built from TRBV4-1 and TRBJ2-2; 12 positions match TRBD2. The CDR3 DNA is TGCGCCAGCAGCCGGGTCCTAGCGGGAGGGCACGGGGAGCTGTTTTTT. Translated: CASSRVLAGGHGELFF.